Listed here are 21 T cell receptor beta chains from one sample, sequenced in a study of vaccination and CD4 T cells after COVID-19. Indicated treatment: approximately 9-day PBMC culture with coronavirus spike peptide pools or control peptides (ViraFEST assay). The Oncomine TCR Beta short-read assay was applied to DNA of cultured CD4+ T cells. TCRdb recomputed calls from the PCR reads with MiXCR, one row per CDR3 protein. The sample carries approximately 24,000 distinct CDR3 sequences, around two thirds recorded once. These receptors lack a known antigen. Specimen: CD4+ T cells from blood, cultured in vitro, collected after SARS-CoV-2 vaccination. The receptors come from a human donor who received a COVID-19 vaccine.

The chain links TRBV7-9 to TRBJ2-3; 7 nucleotides align to TRBD2. Germline CDR1 and CDR2: SEHNR and FQNEAQ (reference sequence). The CDR3 has 14 amino acids. The junction had 2 bases not matched to a gene; V was cut back by 2 bases and J by 3 bases. The CDR3 nucleotides read TGTGCCAGCAGCTTATGGGGGGGGACAGATACGCAGTATTTT. It specifies CASSLWGGTDTQYF.

The rearrangement links TRBV23-1 to TRBJ2-1, with TRBD1 identical over 10 bases. Being an ORF, TRBV23-1 has a function that is uncertain. The CDR3 length is 17 residues. With V trimmed by 7 bases and J by 4 bases, 13 bases remained unmatched. The CDR3, as DNA: TGCGCCAGCATCGAACCCGTCCGGGACAGGGGATACAATGAGCAGTTCTTC. It encodes CASIEPVRDRGYNEQFF.

This clonotype showed up just a few times. This chain links TRBV20-1 with TRBJ1-5; D remains unclear. Germline loops: CDR1 DFQATT, CDR2 SNEGSKA (reference sequence). This CDR3 comprises 12 residues. V was trimmed by 8 bases and J by 3 bases, leaving 11 bases between them. The CDR3 reads CSSGRSNQPQHF. CDR3 bases: TGCAGTAGCGGCAGGTCCAATCAGCCCCAGCATTTT.

This chain connects TRBV5-1 to TRBJ2-1, with 7 bases fitting TRBD1. CDR1 SGHRS and CDR2 YFSETQ come from the germline V gene. The CDR3 has 14 amino acids. V lost 0 bases, J lost 8 bases, and 5 bases stayed unmatched. The CDR3 nucleotides are TGCGCCAGCAGCTTGGGAGACAGGGCCTATGAGCAGTTCTTC. Translating it yields CASSLGDRAYEQFF. The complete variable domain, with remaining parts taken from reference TRBV5-1 and TRBJ2-1, reads KAGVTQTPRYLIKTRGQQVTLSCSPISGHRSVSWYQQTPGQGLQFLFEYFSETQRNKGNFPGRFSGRQFSNSRSEMNVSTLELGDSALYLCASSLGDRAYEQFFGPGTRLTVL.

CDR3 region: CASSRNTDTQYF. CDR3 DNA: TGCGCCAGCTCCCGCAACACAGATACGCAGTATTTT. The rearrangement joins TRBV5-1 to TRBJ2-3; D ambiguous. Germline V gene data show CDR1 as SGHRS and CDR2 as YFSETQ. The V end was cut by 7 bases, the J end by 2 bases, with 8 bases between. This CDR3 has 12 residues.

This clonotype was found once. The rearrangement links TRBV30 to TRBJ1-1; D gene ambiguous. Trimming shortened V by 4 bases and J by 2 bases, and 5 bases separated the two germline ends. CDR1 GTSNPN and CDR2 SVGIG come from the germline V gene (reference sequence). The CDR3 length is 11 residues. CDR3 amino acids: CAWTVNTEAFF. The CDR3 DNA is TGTGCCTGGACGGTAAACACTGAAGCTTTCTTT. Based on the CDR3 plus reference TRBV30 and TRBJ1-1, the full variable domain is SQTIHQWPATLVQPVGSPLSLECTVEGTSNPNLYWYRQAAGRGLQLLFYSVGIGQISSEVPQNLSASRPQDRQFILSSKKLLLSDSGFYLCAWTVNTEAFFGQGTRLTVV.

The sample holds a few counts of this clonotype. The CDR3, as DNA: TGTGCCAGCAGAAGGGCAGGGGGGACGAACACTGAAGCTTTCTTT. It codes for CASRRAGGTNTEAFF. The V gene is TRBV2, the J gene TRBJ1-1, with 7 bases matching TRBD1. Unmatched junction bases numbered 8, after V lost 6 bases and J lost 1 base. Per the germline V gene, CDR1 is SNHLY and CDR2 is FYNNEI. The CDR3 is 15 residues long.

This chain joins TRBV10-1 and TRBJ1-5; TRBD1 aligns across 9 bases. The trim removed 4 bases at V and 4 bases at J, leaving 2 bases unmatched. The V gene's germline CDR1 is WNHNN and CDR2 SYGVQD (reference sequence). CDR3 size: 14 residues. The CDR3 DNA reads TGCGCCAGCAGTGGGGACAGGGAGAATCAGCCCCAGCATTTT. The encoded protein is CASSGDRENQPQHF.

The genes are TRBV10-2 and TRBJ2-3; 7 bases match TRBD1. Germline CDR1 is WSHSY and CDR2 is SAAADI. The CDR3 extends over 13 amino acids. Unmatched junction bases numbered 4, after V lost 6 bases and J lost 4 bases. This CDR3 reads CASSTGAADTQYF. DNA for the CDR3: TGCGCCAGCAGCACAGGGGCGGCAGATACGCAGTATTTT.

This clonotype was seen more than once but under ten times. CDR3 in amino acids: CSARYSSGGADTQYF. As DNA, the CDR3 is TGCAGTGCTAGATATTCTAGCGGGGGGGCAGATACGCAGTATTTT. This chain connects TRBV20-1 to TRBJ2-3; 12 nucleotides line up with TRBD2. Germline assignment: CDR1 DFQATT and CDR2 SNEGSKA (reference sequence). V was clipped by 2 bases and J by 4 bases; unmatched bases: 4. CDR3 length: 15 residues.

CDR3: CAWSWQGHTEAFF. CDR3 nucleotides: TGTGCCTGGAGCTGGCAGGGCCACACTGAAGCTTTCTTT. This sequence joins TRBV30 and TRBJ1-1, with a possible D match to TRBD1 (5 bases). The CDR3 consists of 13 residues. Per the germline V gene, CDR1 is GTSNPN and CDR2 is SVGIG (reference sequence). Trimming removed 3 bases from V and 3 bases from J, with 11 bases in between.

The V call is TRBV6-9, the J call TRBJ1-1; TRBD1 might be the D (6 bases). Germline V gene lookup returns CDR1 MNHGY and CDR2 SVAAGI. The CDR3 extends over 11 amino acids. Trimming stripped 8 bases from V and 7 bases from J, with 11 bases between. CDR3 bases: TGTGCCAGCCCCTGGACAGTTGAAGCTTTCTTT. Translating gives CASPWTVEAFF.

V gene TRBV6-1 combines with J gene TRBJ1-1, with D uncertain. Germline V gene lookup returns CDR1 MNHNS and CDR2 SASEGT. The CDR3 is 14 residues long. Trimming took off 1 base at V and 0 bases at J, with 6 bases between the two ends. The DNA for the CDR3 is TGTGCCAGCAGTGAAGGCCCCTTGAACACTGAAGCTTTCTTT. Translating it yields CASSEGPLNTEAFF.

The chain carries TRBV20-1 and TRBJ2-1; weak D call: TRBD1 (6 bases). V was shortened by 4 bases and J by 10 bases, with 11 bases between the two germline ends. Germline CDR1 reads DFQATT; CDR2 reads SNEGSKA (reference sequence). The CDR3 is made up of 11 amino acids. DNA of the CDR3: TGCAGTGCTACAGGGGCAGGCGAGCAGTTCTTC. It codes for CSATGAGEQFF.

The chain recombines TRBV19 with TRBJ2-5; 10 positions agree with TRBD1. This CDR3 comprises 13 residues. V gave up 7 bases and J gave up 9 bases; unmatched junction bases: 8. The V gene's germline CDR1 is LNHDA and CDR2 SQIVND (reference sequence). The CDR3 loop reads CASTPTGGGSQYF. CDR3 DNA sequence: TGTGCCAGTACCCCGACAGGGGGCGGGTCCCAGTACTTC. The entire variable domain, with the rest obtained from reference TRBV19 and TRBJ2-5, is as follows: DGGITQSPKYLFRKEGQNVTLSCEQNLNHDAMYWYRQDPGQGLRLIYYSQIVNDFQKGDIAEGYSVSREKKESFPLTVTSAQKNPTAFYLCASTPTGGGSQYFGPGTRLLVL.

J is TRBJ2-2 and V is TRBV24-1; the match to TRBD2 covers 14 bases. Germline CDR1 is KGHDR and CDR2 is SFDVKD. V shed 3 bases, J shed 7 bases, and the junction held 3 bases outside the gene matches. The CDR3 is 16 residues long. Here the CDR3 DNA reads TGTGCCACCAGTGATCAGGGACTAGCGGGGGTCGGGGAGCTGTTTTTT. Encoded protein: CATSDQGLAGVGELFF.

The chain recombines TRBV6-1 with TRBJ2-3; either TRBD1 or TRBD2 may fit D (6 bases each). V lost 6 bases and J 0 bases, leaving 16 bases between the germline ends. CDR1 and CDR2 from the germline V gene are MNHNS and SASEGT. This CDR3 has 16 residues. The DNA of the CDR3 is TGTGCCAGCAGCGACCCACGGGGGCCCAGCACAGATACGCAGTATTTT. It yields the protein CASSDPRGPSTDTQYF.

V is TRBV12-3 or TRBV12-4 and J is TRBJ1-2; D is uncertain. Trimming cost V 5 bases and J 8 bases, with 15 bases left between them. The CDR3 consists of 13 residues. CDR3 region: CASSARRLPGYTF. In nucleotides, the CDR3 is TGTGCCAGCAGTGCCCGACGGCTACCCGGCTACACCTTC.

This clonotype was seen a few times. V gene TRBV20-1 combines with J gene TRBJ2-7; 8 nucleotides align to TRBD2. Germline V gene lookup returns CDR1 DFQATT and CDR2 SNEGSKA (reference sequence). The CDR3 sequence is 16 residues long. With V trimmed by 2 bases and J by 4 bases, 13 bases remained unmatched. The CDR3 DNA sequence: TGCAGTGCTAGAAGTCGGGAGGGGAAAATTAGTTACGAGCAGTACTTC. It is translated as CSARSREGKISYEQYF.

The chain links TRBV6-5 to TRBJ1-1, with D possibly being TRBD1 (6 bases). In germline, CDR1 is MNHEY, CDR2 SVGAGI. V lost 4 bases and J lost 5, with 11 bases in between. The CDR3 sequence is 13 residues long. The CDR3 sequence: CASSWDGTTEAFF. The CDR3 nucleotides are TGTGCCAGCAGTTGGGATGGGACAACTGAAGCTTTCTTT.

V and J are TRBV2 and TRBJ1-4; D not certain. CDR3 length: 15 amino acids. Germline V CDR1 and CDR2: SNHLY, FYNNEI. Trimming shortened V by 3 bases and J by 0 bases, and 8 bases separated the two germline ends. The DNA of the CDR3 is TGTGCCAGCAGTGACGCGGGAGCAACTAATGAAAAACTGTTTTTT. Translation gives CASSDAGATNEKLFF.